The 18 T cell receptor beta chains below come from one sample, sequenced in a study of blood T cell repertoires in COVID-19. TCRdb keeps only in-frame clones here, not all; method: immunoSEQ multiplex PCR. The table includes approximately 220,000 clones, over 75% detected once. Sequences were obtained from PBMCs or T cells enriched from blood (not recorded which). Receptors were obtained from a woman aged 35 to 49 with acute COVID-19.

This chain joins TRBV19 and TRBJ2-2; 8 bases agree with TRBD1. V lost 4 bases, J lost 1 base, and 2 bases stayed unmatched. CDR3 length equals 15 residues. From germline, CDR1 is LNHDA and CDR2 SQIVND (reference sequence). The CDR3 loop is CASSSGQGNTGELFF. CDR3 coding DNA: TGTGCCAGTAGTAGCGGACAGGGGAACACCGGGGAGCTGTTTTTT.

The chain joins TRBV6-5 to TRBJ1-1; no firm D call. The CDR3 length is 14 residues. Per germline, CDR1 MNHEY and CDR2 SVGAGI. V was shortened by 2 bases and J by 3 bases, with 10 bases between the two germline ends. DNA of the CDR3: TGTGCCAGCAGTTACGTGACATCGGACACTGAAGCTTTCTTT. This translates into CASSYVTSDTEAFF.

The chain employs TRBV30 and TRBJ1-2; D is ambiguous. CDR1 is GTSNPN and CDR2 is SVGIG in the germline V gene (reference sequence). Deletions cut 0 bases from V and 8 bases from J, with 10 bases between. The CDR3 totals 12 residues. The CDR3 loop reads CAWSVLGRGYTF. CDR3 in DNA: TGTGCCTGGAGTGTACTGGGGAGAGGCTACACCTTC. The variable domain in full, completed from reference TRBV30 and TRBJ1-2, reads SQTIHQWPATLVQPVGSPLSLECTVEGTSNPNLYWYRQAAGRGLQLLFYSVGIGQISSEVPQNLSASRPQDRQFILSSKKLLLSDSGFYLCAWSVLGRGYTFGSGTRLTVV.

This clone was picked up a small number of times. V and J are TRBV12-2 and TRBJ2-7; whether TRBD1, the table's D call, matches the DNA was not checked. TRBV12-2 is shown as a pseudogene. The CDR3 length is 16 residues. This chain's CDR3 is CASRLAFGAGVYEQYF. The CDR3 DNA reads as TGTGCAAGTCGCTTAGCGTTTGGGGCAGGGGTGTACGAGCAGTACTTC.

Many counts were recorded for this clone. The rearrangement joins TRBV5-1 to TRBJ2-5, with 11 bases lining up with TRBD2. CDR1 SGHRS and CDR2 YFSETQ come from the germline V gene. The ends lost 5 bases at V and 3 bases at J; junction bases unmatched: 12. The CDR3 runs to 17 residues. CDR3: CASSGSRLAGFEETQYF. CDR3 DNA sequence: TGCGCCAGCAGTGGGTCACGACTAGCGGGGTTTGAAGAGACCCAGTACTTC.

Comments on this clone: A junction end diverges from the germline sequence, so it may reflect a read error. The chain has TRBV10-3 and TRBJ2-1; D is undetermined. This CDR3 region has 13 residues. CDR1 and CDR2 from the germline V gene are ENHRY and SYGVKD. CDR3 sequence (DNA): TGTGCCATCAGTGAGGGTGCCCTCCATCAGATGGTCTTC. It encodes CAISEGALHQMVF.

This chain uses TRBV7-8 with TRBJ1-1; TRBD1 matches 7 bases. From germline, CDR1 is SGHVS and CDR2 FQNEAQ. V was clipped by 9 bases and J by 0 bases; unmatched bases: 4. The CDR3 runs 13 residues. The chain's CDR3 is CASSRGMNTEAFF. The DNA of the CDR3 is TGTGCCAGTAGCAGGGGGATGAACACTGAAGCTTTCTTT.

J is TRBJ1-5 and V is TRBV7-8; 9 positions agree with TRBD1. Germline values: CDR1 SGHVS, CDR2 FQNEAQ. The CDR3 is 15 amino acids. Unmatched junction bases numbered 4, after V lost 5 bases and J lost 2 bases. CDR3 region: CASSPRTGGNQPQHF. For the CDR3, the DNA is TGTGCCAGCAGCCCAAGGACAGGGGGCAATCAGCCCCAGCATTTT.

The genes are TRBV5-6 and TRBJ1-1; D is uncertain. Trimming shortened V by 0 bases and J by 0 bases, and 15 bases separated the two germline ends. Germline CDR1 is SGHDT and CDR2 is YYEEEE. The CDR3 contains 17 residues. CDR3 sequence reads: CASSLEGLAGMNTEAFF. CDR3 nucleotides: TGTGCCAGCAGCTTGGAGGGTTTAGCGGGGATGAACACTGAAGCTTTCTTT.

This rearrangement joins TRBV5-1 to TRBJ1-6; D is unclear. Trimming pared 4 bases from V and 10 bases from J, leaving 18 bases between. The CDR3 has 15 residues. Germline V gives CDR1 SGHRS, CDR2 YFSETQ. In DNA form, the CDR3 reads TGCGCCAGCAGCCAGCAGGCGGGTGCGGAATCACCCCTCCACTTT. It translates to CASSQQAGAESPLHF.

The rearrangement uses TRBV6-5 and TRBJ1-5; 9 bases agree with TRBD1. Per germline, CDR1 MNHEY and CDR2 SVGAGI. Trimming at V came to 5 bases and at J to 7 bases, leaving 6 bases not matched to a gene. The CDR3 loop spans 14 amino acids. DNA of the CDR3: TGTGCCAGCAGTCCGGGGACAGGGAGGCAGCCCCAGCATTTT. Its protein is CASSPGTGRQPQHF.

As concerns this clone: The identical CDR3 is also encoded by other nucleotide sequences in the sample. The V and J genes are TRBV19 and TRBJ1-1; D gene uncertain. V lost 6 bases and J 1 base, leaving 9 bases between the germline ends. Germline CDR1 and CDR2: LNHDA and SQIVND (reference sequence). The CDR3 consists of 13 residues. The CDR3 sequence is CASRDRGNTEAFF. The CDR3 DNA reads as TGTGCCAGTAGGGACCGGGGGAACACTGAAGCTTTCTTT.

This chain connects TRBV13 to TRBJ1-2; TRBD1 agrees at 9 bases. The V and J ends lost 5 bases and 5 bases, in that order; junction bases with no gene match: 12. CDR1 is PRHDT, CDR2 FYEKMQ, per germline (reference sequence). The CDR3 runs 16 residues. The CDR3 DNA reads TGTGCCAGCAGCCTCAGAGGACAGGGGATCACGTATGGCTACACCTTC. This sequence encodes CASSLRGQGITYGYTF.

The V call is TRBV9, the J call TRBJ1-2; tentative D call: TRBD1 (6 bases). The CDR3 contains 14 residues. Per the germline V gene, CDR1 is SGDLS and CDR2 is YYNGEE. V gave up 4 bases and J gave up 0 bases, with 10 bases separating them. For the CDR3, the DNA is TGTGCCAGCAGCCCAAGGACAGCTAACTATGGCTACACCTTC. Protein sequence: CASSPRTANYGYTF.

The CDR3: CASSSSGGSDTQYF. As DNA, the CDR3 is TGTGCCAGCAGTTCTAGCGGGGGATCAGATACGCAGTATTTT. The chain combines TRBV28 with TRBJ2-3; TRBD2 matches at 10 bases. CDR3 length: 14 residues. Germline CDR1 reads MDHEN; CDR2 reads SYDVKM. The J segment lost 4 bases and the V segment lost 4 bases, leaving 2 bases of the junction unmatched. Complete variable domain (other parts from reference TRBV28 and TRBJ2-3): DVKVTQSSRYLVKRTGEKVFLECVQDMDHENMFWYRQDPGLGLRLIYFSYDVKMKEKGDIPEGYSVSREKKERFSLILESASTNQTSMYLCASSSSGGSDTQYFGPGTRLTVL.

The chain uses TRBV24-1 and TRBJ1-2; TRBD1 matches 8 bases. Germline CDR1 KGHDR, CDR2 SFDVKD. CDR3 size: 12 residues. Germline trimming cut 11 bases from V and 8 bases from J; bases unmatched to any gene: 9. The CDR3, as DNA: TGTGCCAGAGACAGGGGCGGGCGAGGCTACACCTTC. Its translation is CARDRGGRGYTF.

The chain has TRBV6-4 and TRBJ1-1; TRBD1 is a possible D gene (5 bases). The CDR3 runs 13 residues. Trimming removed 4 bases at V and 1 base at J, with 7 bases between. In germline, CDR1 is MRHNA, CDR2 SNTAGT. CDR3 loop: CASSGGENTEAFF. The CDR3 coding sequence is TGTGCCAGCAGTGGGGGGGAGAACACTGAAGCTTTCTTT.

V is TRBV9 and J is TRBJ1-6, with 7 bases that match TRBD1. V shed 4 bases and J 0 bases; nucleotides not matched to a gene: 10. The CDR3 totals 18 residues. Germline CDR1 SGDLS, CDR2 YYNGEE. The CDR3 here is CASSLRDRLSSYNSPLHF. CDR3 in DNA: TGTGCCAGCAGCCTACGGGACAGACTTAGCTCCTATAATTCACCCCTCCACTTT. The full variable domain, completed using reference TRBV9 and TRBJ1-6, is DSGVTQTPKHLITATGQRVTLRCSPRSGDLSVYWYQQSLDQGLQFLIQYYNGEERAKGNILERFSAQQFPDLHSELNLSSLELGDSALYFCASSLRDRLSSYNSPLHFGNGTRLTVT.